A few counts support the clone carrying this T cell receptor (beta chain). As yet, its antigen is unknown. This specimen belongs to a study of T-cell memory formation after mild COVID-19. Study as a whole: TCR clusters were largely donor specific.

TCRdb re-called the 5' RACE reads through MiXCR, storing one row per CDR3 protein. The profile shows hundreds of thousands of distinct CDR3 sequences, roughly 14% of them singletons. The CDR3 sequence is 13 residues long. Germline V gives CDR1 LGHNA, CDR2 YSLEER. Trimming removed 1 base at V and 5 bases at J, with 8 bases between. Findings and limits, study-wide: Pre-infection memory harbored some responding clones, suggesting cross-reactive memory joined.

The clonotype originates from a man aged 18-30 years who had mild COVID-19 (a few samples of this study predate the infection). Cell type and time point are not known. The sample consisted of PBMCs or a T cell subset sorted from them (not recorded which). The chain recombines TRBV4-3 with TRBJ1-1, with D hard to call. The CDR3 DNA reads TGCGCCAGCAGCCAAGTTGATCGGACTGAAGCTTTCTTT. Encoded protein: CASSQVDRTEAFF.